This T cell receptor beta chain emerged from a study of Graves' ophthalmopathy and Graves' hyperthyroidism. Regarding the study as a whole: From stable hyperthyroidism, ophthalmopathy was separated by a 13-signature model with about 88% sensitivity and approximately 84% specificity. Most expanded clonotypes in thyroid above 0.001 frequency also showed up in blood.

RNA transcripts served as template for amplifying TCR beta CDR3 sequences. RT-PCR in the first round used HTBI primers; a second-round multiplex PCR followed. TCRdb called the multiplex PCR reads again in MiXCR, with one record for every CDR3 protein. The profile shows about 16,000 distinct CDR3 sequences, more than 45% of them singletons. As regards this clonotype: The antigen is unknown.

Other autoimmune diseases, uncontrolled infections, pregnancy or lactation led to the exclusion of patients. Clinicians made diagnoses from clinical symptoms, serum thyroxine, TRAb, thyroid ultrasound and orbital computed tomography. This clonotype originated in a woman aged 40 to 55 with stable Graves' hyperthyroidism. Sequenced material: peripheral blood.

The CDR3 coding sequence is TGCGCCAGCAAACTTTACAGGGAAGGGGGGCACGAGCAGTACTTC. Its translation is CASKLYREGGHEQYF. This chain connects TRBV4-3 to TRBJ2-7; D possibly matches TRBD1 or TRBD2 (6 bases each). The CDR3 contains 15 residues. Looked up from germline, CDR1 is LGHNA and CDR2 is YSLEER. The germline V and J ends were trimmed by 7 bases and 5 bases, with 21 bases remaining between them.